A single sample is the source of the 10 T cell receptor beta chains below, sequenced in a study of spatial heterogeneity in lung cancer. TCRdb analysed the 5' RACE reads with MiXCR anew, one entry per CDR3 protein. The data hold approximately 40,000 distinct CDR3 sequences, with around 6.8% observed a single time. Stated time point: sample taken at primary tumor resection. The sample in question was PBMCs, obtained at surgery. These receptors originate from a female donor with early-stage non-small cell lung cancer.

The CDR3 here is CASSPLGQGGFYEQYF. CDR3 nucleotide sequence: TGTGCCAGCAGCCCCTTGGGGCAGGGGGGTTTCTACGAGCAGTACTTC. The rearrangement links TRBV12-3 or TRBV12-4 to TRBJ2-7; TRBD1 is a possible D gene (7 bases). The CDR3 sequence is 16 residues long. V lost 6 bases and J 3 bases, leaving 21 bases between the germline ends.

In this sample, this clonotype turned up many times. The chain couples TRBV18 to TRBJ2-7; TRBD2 agrees at 7 bases. This CDR3 has 17 amino acids. Trimming cost V 4 bases and J 0 bases; bases outside gene matches: 12. Germline CDR1 is KGHSH and CDR2 is LQKENI. CDR3 coding DNA: TGTGCCAGCTCACAACGAGCGGGGACGTCACCCTCCTACGAGCAGTACTTC. This encodes CASSQRAGTSPSYEQYF.

In this sample, this clonotype turned up a few times. The chain is built from TRBV11-2 and TRBJ2-6; no definite D call. V was clipped by 5 bases and J by 0 bases, with 8 bases between them. There are 15 residues in the CDR3. Germline CDR1 is SGHAT and CDR2 is FQNNGV. The DNA of the CDR3 is TGTGCCAGCAGCCCCGAGAGCTCTGGGGCCAACGTCCTGACTTTC. This sequence encodes CASSPESSGANVLTF.

Ten or more counts support this clonotype. This sequence joins TRBV5-1 and TRBJ2-1; 9 bases agree with TRBD1. V shed 5 bases and J 5 bases; nucleotides not matched to a gene: 11. The CDR3 spans 16 residues. Per the germline V gene, CDR1 is SGHRS and CDR2 is YFSETQ. The CDR3 loop reads CASSSGRNRGHNEQFF. In DNA form, the CDR3 reads TGCGCCAGCAGTTCGGGACGAAACAGGGGGCACAATGAGCAGTTCTTC.

The chain combines TRBV7-9 with TRBJ2-1; D is undetermined. The CDR3 extends over 12 amino acids. Germline assignment: CDR1 SEHNR and CDR2 FQNEAQ (reference sequence). Trimming removed 5 bases from V and 10 bases from J, with 12 bases in between. CDR3 DNA sequence: TGTGCCAGCAGCCCGAGCCCTGGGGAGCAGTTCTTC. Translation: CASSPSPGEQFF.

This clonotype was observed a handful of times. V gene TRBV21-1 combines with J gene TRBJ2-3; the table gives TRBD2 as D, unverified against the DNA. TRBV21-1 is annotated as a pseudogene. The CDR3 totals 19 residues. In DNA, the CDR3 is TGTGCCAGCAGCAAAGCGACCCGCCGGACCGGGACTCCCACAGATACGCAGTATTTT. This encodes CASSKATRRTGTPTDTQYF.

The sample holds a few counts of this clonotype. V gene TRBV20-1 combines with J gene TRBJ2-5; 8 nucleotides align to TRBD2. The V and J ends lost 1 base and 0 bases, in that order; junction bases with no gene match: 7. Germline CDR1 reads DFQATT; CDR2 reads SNEGSKA (reference sequence). The CDR3 is 16 residues long. CDR3 in DNA: TGCAGTGCTAGAGGAGGGGCGGGGGGACACCAAGAGACCCAGTACTTC. Protein sequence: CSARGGAGGHQETQYF.

This clonotype was detected many times. The chain uses TRBV28 and TRBJ1-4; D gene uncertain. This CDR3 has 12 amino acids. Per germline, CDR1 MDHEN and CDR2 SYDVKM. V was cut by 3 bases and J by 11 bases, with 10 bases left in between. The CDR3 reads CASSLRESKLFF. In nucleotides, the CDR3 is TGTGCCAGCAGTTTGAGGGAATCTAAACTGTTTTTT.

This clonotype has a handful of counts. The chain has TRBV10-3 and TRBJ2-7, with 8 bases identical to TRBD1. J lost 3 bases, V lost 0 bases, and 1 base had no gene match. The CDR3 totals 14 residues. Germline V gene data show CDR1 as ENHRY and CDR2 as SYGVKD. As DNA, the CDR3 is TGTGCCATCAGTGAGTCCGGACAGGGCTACGAGCAGTACTTC. It is translated as CAISESGQGYEQYF.

This clonotype was seen many times. This sequence joins TRBV7-2 and TRBJ2-7; no firm D call. V was clipped by 5 bases and J by 5 bases, with 13 bases between them. Germline V gives CDR1 SGHTA, CDR2 FQGNSA. The CDR3 contains 13 residues. CDR3 sequence (DNA): TGTGCCAGCAGCCGGGTCCTTCGGGACGAGCAGTACTTC. This sequence encodes CASSRVLRDEQYF.